This TCR beta chain was captured by sequencing in a study of T cell clonotyping in hematopoietic cell transplantation. Overall study findings and caveats: Higher Inverse Simpson Index values in graft donor and pretransplant recipient predicted broader posttransplant TCR diversity.

As regards this clone: Its target is not known.

Germline CDR1 LGHNT, CDR2 FRNRAP. This CDR3 comprises 13 residues. Trimming pared 6 bases from V and 6 bases from J, leaving 13 bases between. Profiling relied on immunoSEQ multiplex PCR, and the TCRdb table lists in-frame clones only, not all of them. This table holds about 4,600 clones, about three quarters found once. V gene TRBV12-5 combines with J gene TRBJ2-3; tentatively, D is TRBD1 (5 bases). The TCR originated in a female patient in her fifties or sixties who had an allogeneic stem cell transplant from an unrelated donor, so the T cells may come from the graft donor. Some clones in this sample may be carry-over from other donors' samples. The starting material was peripheral blood mononuclear cells, obtained 100 days after allogeneic stem cell transplant. The CDR3 is CASGLLGADTQYF. CDR3 bases: TGTGCTAGTGGACTGTTAGGGGCGGATACGCAGTATTTT.